The 2 T cell receptor beta chains in this list originate from one sample, sequenced in a study of shared clonotypes between healthy human individuals. Assay used: immunoSEQ multiplex PCR; TCRdb lists only in-frame clones, some missing. The table records a few million clones, around 93% of them present only once. The naive CD8 population came from CD45RO-negative cells selected for CCR7, without terminally differentiated effector memory CD45RA+ cells. Sequencing was done on a sample of naive CD8+ T cells from PBMCs. These receptors all stem from a man aged 18 to 30 in good health. Some clones in this sample may be carry-over from other donors' samples.

This sequence joins TRBV7-8 and TRBJ2-1; D unclear. Trimming stripped 0 bases from V and 0 bases from J, with 15 bases between. Germline V lookup: CDR1 SGHVS, CDR2 FQNEAQ. The CDR3 is 18 amino acids. The CDR3 bases are TGTGCCAGCAGCTTAGCGCTTCTAACCGGTAGCTCCTACAATGAGCAGTTCTTC. The encoded protein is CASSLALLTGSSYNEQFF.

The chain recombines TRBV19 with TRBJ2-5; perhaps TRBD2 as D (6 bases). V lost 5 bases to trimming and J lost 5 bases, with 15 bases between them. The CDR3 loop spans 14 amino acids. Germline V gene data show CDR1 as LNHDA and CDR2 as SQIVND (reference sequence). CDR3 residues: CASSSRGLRETQYF. The CDR3 DNA sequence: TGTGCCAGTAGTTCGCGGGGACTTAGGGAGACCCAGTACTTC. The full variable domain, completed using reference TRBV19 and TRBJ2-5, is DGGITQSPKYLFRKEGQNVTLSCEQNLNHDAMYWYRQDPGQGLRLIYYSQIVNDFQKGDIAEGYSVSREKKESFPLTVTSAQKNPTAFYLCASSSRGLRETQYFGPGTRLLVL.